This is a list of T cell receptor beta chains from one sample in a study of T-cell reconstitution after alpha-beta-depleted transplantation in children. A single record per CDR3 protein comes from TCRdb applying MiXCR to the PCR reads. The top ten clones hold about 6.4% of a sample with fewer than 250,000 distinct CDR3 sequences, just under 8.5% of them seen once. This material consisted of PBMCs, mostly from graft donor cells, taken 180 days after TCRalphabeta/CD19-depleted stem cell transplant. These receptors all come from a male patient between 10 and 17 years old who had a stem cell transplant for acute lymphoblastic leukemia, so the T cells may come from the graft donor. Both conserved end residues are part of each CDR3. D genes are given only for firm matches. Size values are once, few and many counts, or a class for expanded clones, and some rows have none.

cdr3_length	v_call	j_call	clone_size	d_call	cdr3_aa	cdr3_nt
18	TRBV20-1	TRBJ2-5	many	TRBD2	CSARDPGLAGGQMETQYF	TGCAGTGCTAGAGACCCGGGACTAGCGGGGGGGCAGATGGAGACCCAGTACTTC
15	TRBV12-3/TRBV12-4	TRBJ1-2	many	TRBD1	CASRERDRGPYGYTF	TGTGCCAGCAGGGAACGGGACAGGGGGCCCTATGGCTACACCTTC
16	TRBV6-5	TRBJ2-5	many	-	CASSYFRVTRQETQYF	TGTGCCAGCAGTTACTTTCGGGTTACTAGGCAAGAGACCCAGTACTTC
15	TRBV28	TRBJ1-4	many	-	CASSFLGTDNGKLFF	TGTGCCAGCAGTTTTTTGGGTACCGACAATGGAAAACTGTTTTTT
13	TRBV19	TRBJ2-2	-	-	CASRLVGTGELFF	TGTGCCAGTAGATTAGTAGGCACCGGGGAGCTGTTTTTT
15	TRBV6-5	TRBJ1-1	-	-	CASSLSGGTNTEAFF	TGTGCCAGCAGTTTATCGGGGGGAACTAACACTGAAGCTTTCTTT
21	TRBV10-3	TRBJ2-6	many	TRBD2	CAISESPSGRTPYSGANVLTF	TGTGCCATCAGTGAGTCCCCTAGCGGGAGGACCCCTTACTCTGGGGCCAACGTCCTGACTTTC
14	TRBV29-1	TRBJ2-7	many	-	CSASYRLSSYEQYF	TGCAGCGCCTCATACAGGCTTAGCTCCTACGAGCAGTACTTC
17	TRBV20-1	TRBJ1-3	many	TRBD1	CSARDPRGQISGNTIYF	TGCAGTGCTAGAGATCCGCGGGGACAGATCTCTGGAAACACCATATATTTT
10	TRBV20-1	TRBJ1-2	many	-	CSAREHGYTF	TGCAGTGCTAGAGAACATGGCTACACCTTC
16	TRBV5-1	TRBJ1-2	many	-	CASSLADLQEMRGYTF	TGCGCCAGCAGCTTGGCCGATCTACAGGAAATGCGTGGCTACACCTTC
15	TRBV6-2/TRBV6-3	TRBJ2-3	-	TRBD2	CASTPGLAGGDTQYF	TGTGCCAGCACTCCCGGACTAGCGGGGGGAGATACGCAGTATTTT
11	TRBV28	TRBJ1-5	many	-	CASGENQPQHF	TGTGCCAGCGGTGAGAATCAGCCCCAGCATTTT
15	TRBV7-9	TRBJ1-2	many	-	CASTPRGQGSYGYTF	TGTGCCAGCACCCCGCGAGGCCAGGGATCTTATGGCTACACCTTC
12	TRBV3-1	TRBJ2-7	many	-	CASSGTGYEQYF	TGTGCCAGCAGCGGTACGGGATACGAGCAGTACTTC
18	TRBV5-5	TRBJ1-3	many	-	CASSAGGDTVFSGNTIYF	TGTGCCAGCAGCGCGGGGGGGGACACCGTTTTCTCTGGAAACACCATATATTTT